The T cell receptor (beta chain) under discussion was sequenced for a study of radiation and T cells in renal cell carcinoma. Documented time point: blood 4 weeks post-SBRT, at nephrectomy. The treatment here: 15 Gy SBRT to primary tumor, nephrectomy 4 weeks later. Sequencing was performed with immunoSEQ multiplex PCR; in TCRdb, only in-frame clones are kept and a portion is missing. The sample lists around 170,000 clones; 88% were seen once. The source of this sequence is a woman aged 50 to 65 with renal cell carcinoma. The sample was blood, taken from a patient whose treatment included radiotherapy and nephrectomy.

CDR3 sequence reads: CASSGSADVYEQYF. DNA for the CDR3: TGCGCCAGCAGCGGTTCGGCAGACGTGTACGAGCAGTACTTC. The gene calls are TRBV10-1 and TRBJ2-5; D call uncertain. The last part of the DNA fits TRBJ2-7 better; the J call may be wrong. This CDR3 contains 14 residues. CDR1 is WNHNN, CDR2 SYGVQD, per germline (reference sequence).